This TCR beta chain was identified during a study of blood T cell repertoires in COVID-19. On the study more broadly: Researchers got acute and convalescent COVID-19 samples from the United States, Italy and Spain. Sample material is recorded as cDNA or gDNA derived from T cells, B-cell-depleted T cells, or PBMCs.

Per the study methods: Cell counts per sample came from amplifying reference gene primers. Assay: immunoSEQ multiplex PCR; the TCRdb copy retains only in-frame clones and omits some. V and J calls and clone size follow that table, whereas D and trimming were derived from the DNA. The sample gives roughly 120,000 clones, roughly 84% of which show up once; roughly 7.9% is in the top ten. Trimming pared 6 bases from V and 4 bases from J, leaving 13 bases between. The CDR3 totals 13 residues. CDR1 MDHEN and CDR2 SYDVKM come from the germline V gene. This rearrangement joins TRBV28 to TRBJ2-7, with D unresolved. The sample consisted of peripheral blood. The clonotype originates from a woman of 80 years or more with active or convalescent COVID-19. CDR3 sequence: CASRRQLGYEQYF. The CDR3 DNA reads as TGTGCCAGCAGGAGGCAGTTGGGTTACGAGCAGTACTTC.